These T cell receptor beta chains were read from a single sample in a study of CD8+ T cells in alopecia areata. TCRdb's copy holds only in-frame clones and misses some; the assay was immunoSEQ multiplex PCR. The data contain about 19,000 clones, about 70% of them seen just once; the ten biggest clones take up over 6%. The specimen comprised skin, sampled at week 0. The receptors originated from a human donor with alopecia areata. CDR3s include the opening cysteine and the closing phenylalanine or tryptophan. D genes are given only for firm matches. For some rows the clone size is stated as once, few or many, or as a class when expanded; others skip it.

j_call	d_call	v_call	clone_size	cdr3_aa	cdr3_nt
TRBJ1-6	.	TRBV7-2	.	CASSLGRSPLHF	TGTGCCAGCAGCTTAGGGAGATCACCCCTCCACTTT
TRBJ1-6	.	TRBV5-1	.	CASSLGQERSPLHF	TGCGCCAGCAGCTTGGGTCAGGAACGTTCACCCCTCCACTTT
TRBJ1-3	.	TRBV5-4	.	CASSLGNAGPTGNTIYF	TGTGCCAGCAGCTTGGGGAACGCGGGGCCGACTGGAAACACCATATATTTT
TRBJ2-1	TRBD2	TRBV6-4	.	CASSDTGGQDEQFF	TGTGCCAGCAGTGACACGGGGGGTCAGGATGAGCAGTTCTTC
TRBJ2-3	.	TRBV15	few	CATSRDSPGTVRTDTQYF	TGTGCCACCAGCAGAGATTCACCGGGGACGGTTCGCACAGATACGCAGTATTTT
TRBJ1-1	.	TRBV5-1	.	CASRQEALNTEAFF	TGCGCCAGCAGACAAGAGGCCCTGAACACTGAAGCTTTCTTT
TRBJ2-3	.	TRBV7-9	.	CASSLTRGPVWPDTQYF	TGTGCCAGCAGCCTAACCCGGGGACCCGTCTGGCCGGATACGCAGTATTTT
TRBJ2-3	.	TRBV10-2	.	CASRNSGRRDTQYF	TGCGCCAGCCGAAACTCCGGGCGAAGAGATACGCAGTATTTT
TRBJ1-4	.	TRBV5-5	.	CASSLGEKLFF	TGTGCCAGCAGCTTGGGCGAAAAACTGTTTTTT
TRBJ2-1	.	TRBV7-3	.	CASSFDRNNEQFF	TGTGCCAGCAGCTTCGACAGGAACAATGAGCAGTTCTTC
TRBJ2-1	TRBD2	TRBV10-3	.	CAISDSTSGPSYNEQFF	TGTGCCATCAGTGACTCCACTAGCGGTCCCTCCTACAATGAGCAGTTCTTC
TRBJ1-6	.	TRBV25-1	.	CASRRGTDSPLHF	TGTGCCAGCAGGAGAGGGACGGATTCACCCCTCCACTTT
TRBJ2-3	.	TRBV2	once	CASSQMLTDTQYF	TGTGCCAGCAGTCAGATGCTCACAGATACGCAGTATTTT
TRBJ2-5	.	TRBV21-1	.	CASSKDEAEETQYF	TGTGCCAGCAGCAAAGATGAGGCAGAAGAGACCCAGTACTTC
TRBJ1-6	.	TRBV6-5	.	CAGGSSYNSPLHF	TGTGCCGGGGGGAGCTCCTATAATTCACCCCTCCACTTT
TRBJ2-7	.	TRBV7-9	.	CASSRASYEQYF	TGTGCCAGCAGCCGTGCCTCCTACGAGCAGTACTTC